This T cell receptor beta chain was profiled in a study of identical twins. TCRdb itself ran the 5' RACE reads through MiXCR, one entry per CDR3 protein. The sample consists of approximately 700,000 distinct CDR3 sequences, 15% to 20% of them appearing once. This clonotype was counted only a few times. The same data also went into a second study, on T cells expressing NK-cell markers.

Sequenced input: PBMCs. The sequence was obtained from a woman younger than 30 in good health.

The CDR3 coding sequence is TGTGCCAGCAGTCTTATAGCGGGAGGAAGTGGGGCCAACGTCCTGACTTTC. Protein product: CASSLIAGGSGANVLTF. The chain couples TRBV27 to TRBJ2-6; 10 bases are a match to TRBD2. CDR1 and CDR2 (germline): MNHEY, SMNVEV (reference sequence). The CDR3 has 17 amino acids. Trimming cost V 5 bases and J 3 bases; bases outside gene matches: 7.